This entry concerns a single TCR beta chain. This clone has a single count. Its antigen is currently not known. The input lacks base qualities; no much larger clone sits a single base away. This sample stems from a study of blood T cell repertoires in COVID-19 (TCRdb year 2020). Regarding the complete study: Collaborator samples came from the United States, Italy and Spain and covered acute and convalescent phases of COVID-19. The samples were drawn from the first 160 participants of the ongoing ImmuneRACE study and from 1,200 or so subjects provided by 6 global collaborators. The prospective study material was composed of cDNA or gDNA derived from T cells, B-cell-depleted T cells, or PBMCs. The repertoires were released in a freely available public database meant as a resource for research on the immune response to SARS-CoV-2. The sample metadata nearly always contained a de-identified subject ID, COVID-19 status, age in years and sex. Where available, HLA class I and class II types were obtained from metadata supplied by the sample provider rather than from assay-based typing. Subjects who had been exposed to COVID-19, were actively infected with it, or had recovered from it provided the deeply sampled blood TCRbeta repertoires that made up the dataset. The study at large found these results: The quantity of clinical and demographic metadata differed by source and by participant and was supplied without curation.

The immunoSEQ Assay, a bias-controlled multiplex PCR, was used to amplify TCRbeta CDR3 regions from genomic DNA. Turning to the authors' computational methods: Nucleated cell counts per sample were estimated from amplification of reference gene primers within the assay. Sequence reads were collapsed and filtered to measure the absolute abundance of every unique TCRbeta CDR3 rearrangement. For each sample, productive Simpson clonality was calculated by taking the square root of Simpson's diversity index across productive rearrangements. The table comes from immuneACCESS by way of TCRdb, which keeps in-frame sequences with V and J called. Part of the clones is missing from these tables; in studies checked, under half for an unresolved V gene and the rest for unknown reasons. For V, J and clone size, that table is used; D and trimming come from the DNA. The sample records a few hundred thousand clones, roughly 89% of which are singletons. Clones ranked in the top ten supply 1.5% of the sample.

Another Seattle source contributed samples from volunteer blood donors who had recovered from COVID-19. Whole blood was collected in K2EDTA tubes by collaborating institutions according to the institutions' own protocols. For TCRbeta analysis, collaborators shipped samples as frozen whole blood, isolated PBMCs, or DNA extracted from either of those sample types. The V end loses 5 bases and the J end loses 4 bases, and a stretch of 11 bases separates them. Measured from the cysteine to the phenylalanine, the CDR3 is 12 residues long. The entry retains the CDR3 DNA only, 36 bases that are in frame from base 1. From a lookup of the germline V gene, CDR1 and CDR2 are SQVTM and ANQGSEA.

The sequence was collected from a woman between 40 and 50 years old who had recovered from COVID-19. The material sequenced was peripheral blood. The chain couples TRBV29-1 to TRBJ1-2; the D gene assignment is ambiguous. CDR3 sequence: CSVSELVYGYTF. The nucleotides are TGCAGCGTTTCGGAGTTAGTCTATGGCTACACCTTC.